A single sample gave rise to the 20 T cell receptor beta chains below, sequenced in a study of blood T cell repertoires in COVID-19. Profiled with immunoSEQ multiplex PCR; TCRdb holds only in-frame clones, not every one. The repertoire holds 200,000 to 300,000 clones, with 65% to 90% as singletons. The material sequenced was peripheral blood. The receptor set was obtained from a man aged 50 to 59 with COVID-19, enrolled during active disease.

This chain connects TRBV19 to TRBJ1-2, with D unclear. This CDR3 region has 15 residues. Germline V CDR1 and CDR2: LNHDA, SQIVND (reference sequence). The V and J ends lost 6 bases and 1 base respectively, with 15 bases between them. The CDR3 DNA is TGTGCCAGTAGCCGAAAGGGAGGGAGTAACTATGGCTACACCTTC. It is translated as CASSRKGGSNYGYTF.

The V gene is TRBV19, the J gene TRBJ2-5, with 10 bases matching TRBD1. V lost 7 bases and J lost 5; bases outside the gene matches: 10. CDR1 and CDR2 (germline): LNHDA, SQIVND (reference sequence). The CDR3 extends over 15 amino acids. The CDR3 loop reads CASTYGTGVRETQYF. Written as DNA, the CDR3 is TGTGCCAGTACCTACGGGACAGGGGTCCGGGAGACCCAGTACTTC.

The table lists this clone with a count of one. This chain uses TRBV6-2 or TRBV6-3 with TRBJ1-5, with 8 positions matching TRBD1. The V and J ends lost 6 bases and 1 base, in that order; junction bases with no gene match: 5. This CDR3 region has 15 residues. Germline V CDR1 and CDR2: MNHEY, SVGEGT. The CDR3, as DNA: TGTGCCAGCAGCACAGGGGGGGTAAGCAATCAGCCCCAGCATTTT. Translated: CASSTGGVSNQPQHF.

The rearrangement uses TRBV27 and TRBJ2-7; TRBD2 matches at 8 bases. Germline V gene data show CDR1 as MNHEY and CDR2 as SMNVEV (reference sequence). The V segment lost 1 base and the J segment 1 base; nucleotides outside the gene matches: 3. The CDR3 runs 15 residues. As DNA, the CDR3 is TGTGCCAGCAGTTTATTAGCGGGGCCATCCTACGAGCAGTACTTC. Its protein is CASSLLAGPSYEQYF.

CDR3 region: CASSSTTGEAGNTIYF. CDR3 bases: TGTGCCAGCAGCTCCACTACAGGGGAAGCTGGAAACACCATATATTTT. The rearrangement uses TRBV7-2 and TRBJ1-3; 7 bases align to TRBD1. The germline gives CDR1 SGHTA, CDR2 FQGNSA. With V trimmed by 4 bases and J by 2 bases, 8 bases remained unmatched. The CDR3 loop spans 16 amino acids.

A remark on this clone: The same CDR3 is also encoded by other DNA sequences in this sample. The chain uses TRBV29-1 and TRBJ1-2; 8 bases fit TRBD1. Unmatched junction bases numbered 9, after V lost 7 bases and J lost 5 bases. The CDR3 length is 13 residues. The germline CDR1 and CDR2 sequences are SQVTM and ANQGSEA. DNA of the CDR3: TGCAGCGCTTTGGACAGGGCTTCTTATGGCTACACCTTC. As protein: CSALDRASYGYTF.

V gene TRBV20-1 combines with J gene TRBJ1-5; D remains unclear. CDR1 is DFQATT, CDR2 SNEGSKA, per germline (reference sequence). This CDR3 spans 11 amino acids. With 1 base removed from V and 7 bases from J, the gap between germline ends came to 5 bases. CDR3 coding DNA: TGCAGTGCTAGAGGGAGCCAGCCCCAGCATTTT. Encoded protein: CSARGSQPQHF.

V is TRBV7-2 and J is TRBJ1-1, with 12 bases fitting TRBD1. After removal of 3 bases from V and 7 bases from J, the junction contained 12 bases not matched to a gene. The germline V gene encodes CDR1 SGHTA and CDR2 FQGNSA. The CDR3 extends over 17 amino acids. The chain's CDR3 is CASSFPGQGAKIDEAFF. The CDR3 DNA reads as TGTGCCAGCAGCTTTCCGGGACAGGGGGCAAAAATTGATGAAGCTTTCTTT. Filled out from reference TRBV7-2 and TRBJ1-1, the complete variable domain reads GAGVSQSPSNKVTEKGKDVELRCDPISGHTALYWYRQSLGQGLEFLIYFQGNSAPDKSGLPSDRFSAERTGGSVSTLTIQRTQQEDSAVYLCASSFPGQGAKIDEAFFGQGTRLTVV.

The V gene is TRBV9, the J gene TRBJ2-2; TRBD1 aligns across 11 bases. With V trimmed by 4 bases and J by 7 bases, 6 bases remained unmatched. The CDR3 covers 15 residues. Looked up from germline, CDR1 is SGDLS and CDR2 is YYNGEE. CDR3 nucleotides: TGTGCCAGCAGCTTCGGACAGGGGGCTGGCGGGGAGCTGTTTTTT. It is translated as CASSFGQGAGGELFF.

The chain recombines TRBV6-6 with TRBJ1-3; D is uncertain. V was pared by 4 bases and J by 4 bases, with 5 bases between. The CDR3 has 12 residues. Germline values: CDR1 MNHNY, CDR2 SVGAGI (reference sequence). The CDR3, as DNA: TGTGCCAGCAGTTCCGTCGGAAACACCATATATTTT. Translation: CASSSVGNTIYF.

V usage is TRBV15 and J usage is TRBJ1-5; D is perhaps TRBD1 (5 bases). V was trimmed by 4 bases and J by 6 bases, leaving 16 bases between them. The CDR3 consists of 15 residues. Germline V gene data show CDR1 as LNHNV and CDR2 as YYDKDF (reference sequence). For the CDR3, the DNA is TGTGCCACCAGCACTCGCAGGGAAGGCGGTCAGCCCCAGCATTTT. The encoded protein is CATSTRREGGQPQHF. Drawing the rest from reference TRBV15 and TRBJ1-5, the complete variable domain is DAMVIQNPRYQVTQFGKPVTLSCSQTLNHNVMYWYQQKSSQAPKLLFHYYDKDFNNEADTPDNFQSRRPNTSFCFLDIRSPGLGDTAMYLCATSTRREGGQPQHFGDGTRLSIL.

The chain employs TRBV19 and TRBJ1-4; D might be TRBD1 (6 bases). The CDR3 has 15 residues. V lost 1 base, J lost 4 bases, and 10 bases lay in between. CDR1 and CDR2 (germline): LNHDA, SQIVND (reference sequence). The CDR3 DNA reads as TGTGCCAGTAGTATAGTGGGCAGGGGTAATGAAAAACTGTTTTTT. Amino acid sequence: CASSIVGRGNEKLFF.

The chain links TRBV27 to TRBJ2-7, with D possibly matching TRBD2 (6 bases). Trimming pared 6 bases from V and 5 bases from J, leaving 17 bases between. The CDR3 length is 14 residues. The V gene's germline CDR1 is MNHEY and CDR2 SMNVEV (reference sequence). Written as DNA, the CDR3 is TGTGCCAGCAGCCGCGGGGCGAGGATCGACGAGCAGTACTTC. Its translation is CASSRGARIDEQYF.

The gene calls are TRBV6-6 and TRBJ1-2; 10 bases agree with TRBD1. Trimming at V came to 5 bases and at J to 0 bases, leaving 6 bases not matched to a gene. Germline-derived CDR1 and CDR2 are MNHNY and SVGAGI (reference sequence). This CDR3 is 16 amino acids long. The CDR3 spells CASSPRTGGPNYGYTF. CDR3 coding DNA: TGTGCCAGCAGTCCGCGGACAGGGGGGCCTAACTATGGCTACACCTTC.

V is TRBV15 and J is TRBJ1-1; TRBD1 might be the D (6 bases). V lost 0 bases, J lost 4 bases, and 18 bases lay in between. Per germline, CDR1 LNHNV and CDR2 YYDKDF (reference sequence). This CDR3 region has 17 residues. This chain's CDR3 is CATSRDLGGARGTEAFF. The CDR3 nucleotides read TGTGCCACCAGCAGAGATCTAGGGGGGGCGCGGGGCACTGAAGCTTTCTTT. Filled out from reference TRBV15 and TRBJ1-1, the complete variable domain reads DAMVIQNPRYQVTQFGKPVTLSCSQTLNHNVMYWYQQKSSQAPKLLFHYYDKDFNNEADTPDNFQSRRPNTSFCFLDIRSPGLGDTAMYLCATSRDLGGARGTEAFFGQGTRLTVV.

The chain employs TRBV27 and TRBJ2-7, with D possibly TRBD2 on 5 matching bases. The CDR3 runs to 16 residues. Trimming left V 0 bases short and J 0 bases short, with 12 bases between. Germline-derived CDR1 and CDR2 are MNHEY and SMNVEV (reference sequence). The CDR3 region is CASSLSGVSSSYEQYF. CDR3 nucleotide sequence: TGTGCCAGCAGTTTATCCGGGGTCAGTAGCTCCTACGAGCAGTACTTC.

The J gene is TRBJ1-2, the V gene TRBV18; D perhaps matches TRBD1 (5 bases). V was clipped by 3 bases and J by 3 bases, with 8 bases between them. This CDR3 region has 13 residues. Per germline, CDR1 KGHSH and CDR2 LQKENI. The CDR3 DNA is TGTGCCAGCTCACCGTCGGGGGACTATGGCTACACCTTC. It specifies CASSPSGDYGYTF.

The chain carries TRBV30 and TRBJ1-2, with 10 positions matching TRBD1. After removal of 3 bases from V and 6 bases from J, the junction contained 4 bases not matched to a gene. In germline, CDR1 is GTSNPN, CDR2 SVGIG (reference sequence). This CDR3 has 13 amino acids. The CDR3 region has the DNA TGTGCCTGGAGCCCGGGACAGGGGAATGGCTACACCTTC. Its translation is CAWSPGQGNGYTF.

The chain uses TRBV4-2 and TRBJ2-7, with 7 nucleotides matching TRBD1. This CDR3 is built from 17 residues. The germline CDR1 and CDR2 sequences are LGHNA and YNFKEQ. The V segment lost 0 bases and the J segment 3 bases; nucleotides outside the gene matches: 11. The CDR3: CASSQEPGTGAFYEQYF. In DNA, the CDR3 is TGTGCCAGCAGCCAAGAACCAGGAACAGGGGCATTCTACGAGCAGTACTTC.

The CDR3 DNA follows: TGTGCCAGTCACCGACTCCGCCATGAGCAGTTCTTC. The encoded protein is CASHRLRHEQFF. The V call is TRBV6-5, the J call TRBJ2-1; no clear D. In germline, CDR1 is MNHEY, CDR2 SVGAGI. This CDR3 spans 12 amino acids. The V end was cut by 9 bases, the J end by 8 bases, with 14 bases between.